The TCR beta chain described here comes from a study of blood T cell repertoires in COVID-19. About the research overall: The samples span acute and convalescent COVID-19 from the United States, Italy and Spain.

The assay was immunoSEQ multiplex PCR, and TCRdb's table has in-frame clones only and misses some. Of 200,000 to 250,000 clones detected, 85% appear once; the ten largest clones hold 5% to 8%. V lost 3 bases to trimming and J lost 0 bases, with 14 bases between them. The germline V gene has CDR1 SGHAT and CDR2 FQNNGV. The CDR3 length is 16 residues. The V call is TRBV11-2, the J call TRBJ1-1, with TRBD1 as a possible D gene (5 bases). The specimen sequenced was peripheral blood. The receptor comes from a woman aged 55-70 years with active or convalescent COVID-19. The CDR3 bases are TGTGCCAGCAGCTTCCCCGGGGGGATACTGAACACTGAAGCTTTCTTT. This gives the protein CASSFPGGILNTEAFF. The complete variable domain, with remaining parts taken from reference TRBV11-2 and TRBJ1-1, reads EAGVAQSPRYKIIEKRQSVAFWCNPISGHATLYWYQQILGQGPKLLIQFQNNGVVDDSQLPKDRFSAERLKGVDSTLKIQPAKLEDSAVYLCASSFPGGILNTEAFFGQGTRLTVV.